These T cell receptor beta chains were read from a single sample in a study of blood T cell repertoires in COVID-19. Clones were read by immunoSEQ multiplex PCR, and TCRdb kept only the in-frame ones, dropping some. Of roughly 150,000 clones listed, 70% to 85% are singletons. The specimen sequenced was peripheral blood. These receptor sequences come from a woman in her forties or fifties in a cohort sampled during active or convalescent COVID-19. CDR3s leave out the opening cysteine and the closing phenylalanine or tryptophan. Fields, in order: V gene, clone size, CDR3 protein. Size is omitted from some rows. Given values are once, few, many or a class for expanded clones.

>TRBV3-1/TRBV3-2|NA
ASSQETGTEAF
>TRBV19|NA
ASSIDRGLSNQPQH
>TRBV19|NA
ASSPRGQGVPKTQY
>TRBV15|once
ATSRDGVRAHEQY
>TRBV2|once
ASSGQEFISYNEQF
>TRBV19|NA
ASSIQASGGAYNEQF
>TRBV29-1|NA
SIRTHRATYNEQF
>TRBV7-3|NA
ASSVGTDYGYT
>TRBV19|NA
ASSAKDPTTGSPLH
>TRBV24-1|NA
ATSDLGQGNTGELF
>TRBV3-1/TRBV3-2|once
ASSQARDTEAF
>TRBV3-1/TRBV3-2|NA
ASSQDSLVGYT
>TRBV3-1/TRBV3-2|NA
ASSPRGGGEQF
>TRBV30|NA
AWRGTGSGGYT
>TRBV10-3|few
AISGAGINEKLF
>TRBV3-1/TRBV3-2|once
ASSQTQETQY
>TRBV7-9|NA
ASSPVGGPNSPLH
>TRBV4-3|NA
ASSQDSGPSTDTQY
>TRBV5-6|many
ASSLSVKNQPQH
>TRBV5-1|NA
ASSPGDREYGYT
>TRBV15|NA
ATSRVLTRGTNYGYT
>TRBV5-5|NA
ASSLAQGRVNEKLF
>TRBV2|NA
ASTYGGATGNEQF
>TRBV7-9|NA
ASRQGASGIYT
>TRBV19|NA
ASSTWQGRTEAF
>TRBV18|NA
ASSPFAYSGANVLT
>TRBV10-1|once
ASSESRDWETDTQY
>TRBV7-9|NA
ASSYRGQGYNEQF
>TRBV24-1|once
ATSDPSPRGSYNEQF
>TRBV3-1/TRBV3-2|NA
ASSQRGVTEAF
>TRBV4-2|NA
ASSQTGGGLNYGYT
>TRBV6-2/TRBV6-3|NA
ASSYFQTGLRTDTQY
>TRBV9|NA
ASSVVPAGEAF
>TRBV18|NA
ASSPFGLKNTEAF
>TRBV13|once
ASTLYPPGDGYT
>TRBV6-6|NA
ASKAQGAGEAF
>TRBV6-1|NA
ASSENRESEAF
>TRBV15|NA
ATSRDPSGDEQY
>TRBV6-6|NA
ASIRITSGANVLT
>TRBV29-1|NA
SVEDARRAGYT
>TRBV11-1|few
ASSRPRGGGNTIY
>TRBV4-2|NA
ASSQATSGGFTGELF
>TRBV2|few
ASSLQLDSYGQPQH
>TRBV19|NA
ASSIAGQDLSNYGYT
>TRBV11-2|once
ASSLAQLQGVGNTEAF
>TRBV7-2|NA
ASSLEIATDTQY
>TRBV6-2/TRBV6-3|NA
ASSPLSGYQPQH